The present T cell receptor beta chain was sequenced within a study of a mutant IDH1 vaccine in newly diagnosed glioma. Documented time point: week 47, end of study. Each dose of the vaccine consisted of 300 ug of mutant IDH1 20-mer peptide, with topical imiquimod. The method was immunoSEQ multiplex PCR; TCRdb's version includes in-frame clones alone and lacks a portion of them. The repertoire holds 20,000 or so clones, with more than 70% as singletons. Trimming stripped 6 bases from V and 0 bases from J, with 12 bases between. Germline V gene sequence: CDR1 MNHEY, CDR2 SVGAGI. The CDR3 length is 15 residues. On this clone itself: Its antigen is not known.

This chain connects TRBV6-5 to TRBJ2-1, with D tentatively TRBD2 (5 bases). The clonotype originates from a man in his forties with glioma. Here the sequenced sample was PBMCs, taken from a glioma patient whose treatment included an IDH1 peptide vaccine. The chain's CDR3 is CASRRDRGSYNEQFF. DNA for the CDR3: TGTGCCAGCAGGAGGGATCGAGGCTCCTACAATGAGCAGTTCTTC.